What follows describes a single T cell receptor (beta chain). V was clipped by 1 base and J by 3 bases; unmatched bases: 2. CDR1 SGHTA and CDR2 FQGNSA come from the germline V gene. This CDR3 has 15 residues. This entry is derived from a study of CD8+ T cells in alopecia areata. Once RNA had been extracted, it was reverse transcribed into cDNA to act as the sequencing template. Here immunoSEQ multiplex PCR was the method, and the copy in TCRdb shows in-frame clones only, minus some. The sample lists about 120,000 clones, around two fifths occurring once. V usage is TRBV7-2 and J usage is TRBJ2-3; 9 positions match TRBD2. The sample was CD4+ T cells sorted from blood. This sequence was found in a human donor with alopecia areata. Here the CDR3 reads CASSLGSGRTDTQYF. The CDR3, as DNA: TGTGCCAGCAGCTTAGGTAGCGGGAGAACAGATACGCAGTATTTT. The full variable domain, in which reference TRBV7-2 and TRBJ2-3 provide the parts outside the CDR3, is GAGVSQSPSNKVTEKGKDVELRCDPISGHTALYWYRQSLGQGLEFLIYFQGNSAPDKSGLPSDRFSAERTGGSVSTLTIQRTQQEDSAVYLCASSLGSGRTDTQYFGPGTRLTVL.